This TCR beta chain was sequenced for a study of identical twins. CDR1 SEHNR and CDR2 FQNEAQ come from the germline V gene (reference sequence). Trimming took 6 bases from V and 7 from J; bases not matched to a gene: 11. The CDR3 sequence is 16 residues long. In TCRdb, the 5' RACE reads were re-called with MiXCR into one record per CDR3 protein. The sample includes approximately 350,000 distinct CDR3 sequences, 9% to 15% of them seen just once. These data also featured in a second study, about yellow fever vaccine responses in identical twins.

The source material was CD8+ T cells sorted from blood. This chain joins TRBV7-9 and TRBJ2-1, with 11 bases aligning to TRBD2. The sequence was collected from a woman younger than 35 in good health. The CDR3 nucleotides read TGTGCCAGCAGGAATGCCGGTAGCGGGGGGGTTAATGAGCAGTTCTTC. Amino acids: CASRNAGSGGVNEQFF.